Listed here is a single T cell receptor beta chain. Its antigen remains unknown. Trimming at V came to 5 bases and at J to 8 bases, leaving 7 bases not matched to a gene. In germline, CDR1 is SNHLY, CDR2 FYNNEI. CDR3 length equals 13 residues. The data were taken from a study of cytomegalovirus exposure and HLA in healthy donors. Overall study results and limits: According to reports, the classifier identified cytomegalovirus status with high specificity and sensitivity. Cytomegalovirus-associated TCR beta chains were listed, numbering 150 to 200. The CMV antigen specificity of a few CMV-associated chains was confirmed through in vitro analysis.

Separation from the approximately 690-subject first cohort characterized the approximately 120-subject validation cohort, to which the donors belonged. Data came from immunoSEQ multiplex PCR; TCRdb stores just in-frame clones and leaves some out. The sample lists hundreds of thousands of clones, roughly 85% occurring once. This receptor was obtained from a woman between 18 and 29 years old in good health and CMV-seronegative. Input material: PBMCs. The J gene is TRBJ1-2, the V gene TRBV2, with 8 bases lining up with TRBD1. The CDR3 region is CASSMGQAGGYTF. CDR3 sequence (DNA): TGTGCCAGCAGTATGGGACAGGCGGGCGGCTACACCTTC.